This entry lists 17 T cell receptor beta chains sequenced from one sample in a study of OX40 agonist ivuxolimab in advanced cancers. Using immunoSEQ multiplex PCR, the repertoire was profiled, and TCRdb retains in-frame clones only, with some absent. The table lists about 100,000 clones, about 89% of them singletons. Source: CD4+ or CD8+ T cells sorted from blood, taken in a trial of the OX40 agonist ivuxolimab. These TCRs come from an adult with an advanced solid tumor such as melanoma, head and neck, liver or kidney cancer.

The CDR3 sequence: CASSEARGGELFF. CDR3 bases: TGTGCCAGCAGTGAAGCGCGCGGGGGGGAGCTGTTTTTT. This chain connects TRBV2 to TRBJ2-2; possibly TRBD2 for D (5 bases). This CDR3 is 13 amino acids long. The V gene lost 0 bases and the J gene lost 8 bases, with 7 bases spanning the gap. The germline gives CDR1 SNHLY, CDR2 FYNNEI.

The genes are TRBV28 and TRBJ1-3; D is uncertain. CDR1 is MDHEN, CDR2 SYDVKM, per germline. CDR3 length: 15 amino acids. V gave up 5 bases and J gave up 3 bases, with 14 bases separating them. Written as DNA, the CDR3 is TGTGCCAGCAGTCCCCCATATCGCGGTGGAAACACCATATATTTT. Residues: CASSPPYRGGNTIYF. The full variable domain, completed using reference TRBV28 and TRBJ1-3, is DVKVTQSSRYLVKRTGEKVFLECVQDMDHENMFWYRQDPGLGLRLIYFSYDVKMKEKGDIPEGYSVSREKKERFSLILESASTNQTSMYLCASSPPYRGGNTIYFGEGSWLTVV.

The CDR3 loop is CASSLEPPGQGSAEAFF. CDR3 in DNA: TGCGCCAGCAGCTTGGAACCCCCGGGACAGGGTAGCGCTGAAGCTTTCTTT. The chain has TRBV5-1 and TRBJ1-1, with 9 nucleotides matching TRBD1. Per germline, CDR1 SGHRS and CDR2 YFSETQ. The CDR3 is made up of 17 amino acids. The junction had 12 bases not matched to a gene; V was cut back by 0 bases and J by 6 bases. The variable domain in full, completed from reference TRBV5-1 and TRBJ1-1, reads KAGVTQTPRYLIKTRGQQVTLSCSPISGHRSVSWYQQTPGQGLQFLFEYFSETQRNKGNFPGRFSGRQFSNSRSEMNVSTLELGDSALYLCASSLEPPGQGSAEAFFGQGTRLTVV.

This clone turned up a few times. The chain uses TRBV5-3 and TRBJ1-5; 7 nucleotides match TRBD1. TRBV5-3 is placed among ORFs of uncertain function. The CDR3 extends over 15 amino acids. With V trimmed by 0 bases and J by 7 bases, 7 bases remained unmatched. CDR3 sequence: CARSLATGVRQPQHF. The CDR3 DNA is TGTGCCAGAAGCTTGGCCACAGGGGTTCGGCAGCCCCAGCATTTT.

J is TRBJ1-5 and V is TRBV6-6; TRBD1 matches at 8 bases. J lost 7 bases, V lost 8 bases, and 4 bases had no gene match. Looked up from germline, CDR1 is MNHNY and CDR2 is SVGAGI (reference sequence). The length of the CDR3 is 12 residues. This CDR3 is CASGQGGQPQHF. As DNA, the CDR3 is TGTGCCAGCGGACAGGGTGGACAGCCCCAGCATTTT.

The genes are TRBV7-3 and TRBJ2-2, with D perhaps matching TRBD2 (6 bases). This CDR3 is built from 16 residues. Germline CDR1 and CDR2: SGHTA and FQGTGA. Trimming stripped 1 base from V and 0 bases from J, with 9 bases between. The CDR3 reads CASSLIAGTNTGELFF. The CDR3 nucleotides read TGTGCCAGCAGCTTAATTGCGGGGACGAACACCGGGGAGCTGTTTTTT.

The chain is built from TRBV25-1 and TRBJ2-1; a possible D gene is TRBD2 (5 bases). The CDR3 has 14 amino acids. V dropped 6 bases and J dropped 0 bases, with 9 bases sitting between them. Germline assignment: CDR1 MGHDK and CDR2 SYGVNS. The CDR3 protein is CASRPGSSYNEQFF. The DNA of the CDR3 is TGTGCCAGCAGACCTGGGAGCTCCTACAATGAGCAGTTCTTC.

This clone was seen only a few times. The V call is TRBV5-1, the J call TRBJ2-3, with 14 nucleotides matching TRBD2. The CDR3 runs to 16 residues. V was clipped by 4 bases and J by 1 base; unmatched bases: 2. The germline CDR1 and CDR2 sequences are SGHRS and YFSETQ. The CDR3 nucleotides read TGCGCCAGCAGCGAGGGACTAGCGGGAGGCACAGATACGCAGTATTTT. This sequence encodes CASSEGLAGGTDTQYF. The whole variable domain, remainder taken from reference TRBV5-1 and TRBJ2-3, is KAGVTQTPRYLIKTRGQQVTLSCSPISGHRSVSWYQQTPGQGLQFLFEYFSETQRNKGNFPGRFSGRQFSNSRSEMNVSTLELGDSALYLCASSEGLAGGTDTQYFGPGTRLTVL.

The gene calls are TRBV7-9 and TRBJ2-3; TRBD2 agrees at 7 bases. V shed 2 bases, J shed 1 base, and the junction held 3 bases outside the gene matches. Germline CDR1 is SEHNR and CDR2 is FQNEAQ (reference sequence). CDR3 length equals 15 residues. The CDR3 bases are TGTGCCAGCAGCTTACGCGGGAGTGGCACAGATACGCAGTATTTT. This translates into CASSLRGSGTDTQYF. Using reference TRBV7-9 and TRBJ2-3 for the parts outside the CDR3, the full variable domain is DTGVSQNPRHKITKRGQNVTFRCDPISEHNRLYWYRQTLGQGPEFLTYFQNEAQLEKSRLLSDRFSAERPKGSFSTLEIQRTEQGDSAMYLCASSLRGSGTDTQYFGPGTRLTVL.

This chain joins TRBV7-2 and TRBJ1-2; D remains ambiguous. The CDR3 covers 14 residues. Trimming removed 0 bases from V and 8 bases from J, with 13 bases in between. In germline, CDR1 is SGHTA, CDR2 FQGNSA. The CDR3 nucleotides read TGTGCCAGCAGCTTAGCGGGCAGTTCGCGGGGCTACACCTTC. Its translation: CASSLAGSSRGYTF.

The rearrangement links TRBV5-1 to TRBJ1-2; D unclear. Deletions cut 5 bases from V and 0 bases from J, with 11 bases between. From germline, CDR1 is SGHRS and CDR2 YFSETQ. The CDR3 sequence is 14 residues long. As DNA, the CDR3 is TGCGCCAGCAGAGTGGGGATATCTAACTATGGCTACACCTTC. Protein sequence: CASRVGISNYGYTF.

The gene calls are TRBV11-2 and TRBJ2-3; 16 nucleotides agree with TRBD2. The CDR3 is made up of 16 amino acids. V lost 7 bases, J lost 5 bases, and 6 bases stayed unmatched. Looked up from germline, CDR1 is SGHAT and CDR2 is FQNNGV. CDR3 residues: CASTRGLAGGLDTQYF. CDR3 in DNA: TGTGCCAGCACTCGGGGACTAGCGGGAGGGCTAGATACGCAGTATTTT.

CDR3 in DNA: TGCGCCAGCAAGGTTGGGAGCGCAGATACGCAGTATTTT. This sequence encodes CASKVGSADTQYF. J is TRBJ2-3 and V is TRBV5-1; the D gene is possibly TRBD2 (5 bases). V was clipped by 6 bases and J by 4 bases, with 12 bases between them. The CDR3 is 13 amino acids. Germline assignment: CDR1 SGHRS and CDR2 YFSETQ.

CDR3 in DNA: TGTGCCATCAGTGAGGGTATCTCCTACACTGAAGCTTTCTTT. This encodes CAISEGISYTEAFF. The rearrangement uses TRBV10-3 and TRBJ1-1; the D is unclear. This CDR3 spans 14 amino acids. V gave up 2 bases and J gave up 3 bases, with 10 bases separating them. The germline CDR1 and CDR2 sequences are ENHRY and SYGVKD.

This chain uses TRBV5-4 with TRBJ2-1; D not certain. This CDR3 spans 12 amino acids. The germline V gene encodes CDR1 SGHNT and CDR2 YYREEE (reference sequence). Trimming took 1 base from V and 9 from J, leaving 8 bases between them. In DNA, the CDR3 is TGTGCCAGCAGCTTGAGGGTAGGTGAGCAGTTCTTC. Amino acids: CASSLRVGEQFF.

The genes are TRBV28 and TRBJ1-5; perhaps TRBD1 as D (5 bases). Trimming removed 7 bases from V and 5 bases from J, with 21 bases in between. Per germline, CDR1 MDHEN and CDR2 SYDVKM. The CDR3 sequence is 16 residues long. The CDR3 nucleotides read TGTGCCAGCAACGGGGAGCCTCCACAAGGGGATCAGCCCCAGCATTTT. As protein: CASNGEPPQGDQPQHF.

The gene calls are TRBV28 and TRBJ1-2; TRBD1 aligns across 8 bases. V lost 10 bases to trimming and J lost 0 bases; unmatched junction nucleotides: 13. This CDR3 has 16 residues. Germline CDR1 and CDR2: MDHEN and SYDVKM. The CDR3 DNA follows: TGTGCCACCGAAGGGCAGGGGGCTTTTTCTAACTATGGCTACACCTTC. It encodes CATEGQGAFSNYGYTF.